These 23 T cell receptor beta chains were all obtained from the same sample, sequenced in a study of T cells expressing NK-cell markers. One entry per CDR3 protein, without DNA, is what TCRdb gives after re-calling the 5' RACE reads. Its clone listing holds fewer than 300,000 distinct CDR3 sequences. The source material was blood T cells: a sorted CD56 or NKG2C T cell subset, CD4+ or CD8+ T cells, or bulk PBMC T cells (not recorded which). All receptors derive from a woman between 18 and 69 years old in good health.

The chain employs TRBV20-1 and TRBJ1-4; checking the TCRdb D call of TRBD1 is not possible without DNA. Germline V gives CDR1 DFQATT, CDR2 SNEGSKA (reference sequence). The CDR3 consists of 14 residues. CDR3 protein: CSARTGGSNEKLFF.

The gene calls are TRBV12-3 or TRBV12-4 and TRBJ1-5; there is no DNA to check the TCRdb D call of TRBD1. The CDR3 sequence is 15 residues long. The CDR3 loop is CASRSTENSNQPQHF.

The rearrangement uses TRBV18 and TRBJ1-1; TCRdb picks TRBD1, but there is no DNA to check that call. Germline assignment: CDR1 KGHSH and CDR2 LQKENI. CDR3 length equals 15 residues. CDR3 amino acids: CASSLGTGANTEAFF.

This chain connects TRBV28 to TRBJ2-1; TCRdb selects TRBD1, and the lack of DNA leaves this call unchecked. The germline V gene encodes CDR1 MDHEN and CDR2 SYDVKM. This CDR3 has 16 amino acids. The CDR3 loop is CASSLSRQGPSGPPFF.

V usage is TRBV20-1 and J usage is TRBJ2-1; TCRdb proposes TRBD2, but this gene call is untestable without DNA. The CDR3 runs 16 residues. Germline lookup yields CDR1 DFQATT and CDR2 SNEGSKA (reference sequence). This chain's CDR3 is CSARVGRGGSYNEQFF.

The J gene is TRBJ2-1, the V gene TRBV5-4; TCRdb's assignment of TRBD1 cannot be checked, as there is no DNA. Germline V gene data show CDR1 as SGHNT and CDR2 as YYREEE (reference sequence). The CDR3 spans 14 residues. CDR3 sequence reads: CATRLPQGVNEQFF. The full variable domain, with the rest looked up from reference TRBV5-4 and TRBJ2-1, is ETGVTQSPTHLIKTRGQQVTLRCSSQSGHNTVSWYQQALGQGPQFIFQYYREEENGRGNFPPRFSGLQFPNYSSELNVNALELDDSALYLCATRLPQGVNEQFFGPGTRLTVL.

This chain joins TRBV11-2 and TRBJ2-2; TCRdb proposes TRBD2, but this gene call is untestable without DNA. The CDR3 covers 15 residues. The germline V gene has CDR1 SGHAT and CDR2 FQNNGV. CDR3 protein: CASSLGGRATGELFF.

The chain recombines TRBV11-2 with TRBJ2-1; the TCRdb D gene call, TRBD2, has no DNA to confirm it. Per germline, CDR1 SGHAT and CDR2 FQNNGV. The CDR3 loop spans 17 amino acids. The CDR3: CASSLGGAGGRVNEQFF.

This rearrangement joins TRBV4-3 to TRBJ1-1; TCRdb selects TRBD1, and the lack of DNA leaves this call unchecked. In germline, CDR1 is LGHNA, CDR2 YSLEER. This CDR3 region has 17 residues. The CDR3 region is CASSQGQGGTGSTEAFF.

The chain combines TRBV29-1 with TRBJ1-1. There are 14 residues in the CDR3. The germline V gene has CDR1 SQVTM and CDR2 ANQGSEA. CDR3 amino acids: CSESRASLVTEAFF.

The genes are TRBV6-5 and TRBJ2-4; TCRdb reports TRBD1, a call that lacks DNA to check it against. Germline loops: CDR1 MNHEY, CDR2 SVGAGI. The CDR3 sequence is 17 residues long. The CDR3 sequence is CASSSPDSLFLGNIQYF.

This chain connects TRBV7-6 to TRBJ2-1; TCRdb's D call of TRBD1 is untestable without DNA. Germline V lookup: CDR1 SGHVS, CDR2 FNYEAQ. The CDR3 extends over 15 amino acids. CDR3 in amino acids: CASSSLGQGADEQFF. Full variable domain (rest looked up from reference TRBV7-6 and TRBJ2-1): GAGVSQSPRYKVTKRGQDVALRCDPISGHVSLYWYRQALGQGPEFLTYFNYEAQQDKSGLPNDRFSAERPEGSISTLTIQRTEQRDSAMYRCASSSLGQGADEQFFGPGTRLTVL.

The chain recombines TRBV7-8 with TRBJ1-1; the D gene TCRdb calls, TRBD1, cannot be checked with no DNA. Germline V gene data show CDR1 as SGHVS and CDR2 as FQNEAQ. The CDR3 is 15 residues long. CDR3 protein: CASSHDRVGITEAFF. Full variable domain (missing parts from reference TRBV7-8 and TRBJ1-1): GAGVSQSPRYKVAKRGQDVALRCDPISGHVSLFWYQQALGQGPEFLTYFQNEAQLDKSGLPSDRFFAERPEGSVSTLKIQRTQQEDSAVYLCASSHDRVGITEAFFGQGTRLTVV.

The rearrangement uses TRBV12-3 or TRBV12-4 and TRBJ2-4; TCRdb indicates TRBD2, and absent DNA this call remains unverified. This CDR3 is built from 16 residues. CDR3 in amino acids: CASSFALAGGIDIQYF.

The CDR3 spells CASSASLTYNEQFF. The chain carries TRBV9 and TRBJ2-1. The germline gives CDR1 SGDLS, CDR2 YYNGEE. The CDR3 is 14 amino acids. Combining the CDR3 with reference TRBV9 and TRBJ2-1 gives the whole variable domain DSGVTQTPKHLITATGQRVTLRCSPRSGDLSVYWYQQSLDQGLQFLIQYYNGEERAKGNILERFSAQQFPDLHSELNLSSLELGDSALYFCASSASLTYNEQFFGPGTRLTVL.

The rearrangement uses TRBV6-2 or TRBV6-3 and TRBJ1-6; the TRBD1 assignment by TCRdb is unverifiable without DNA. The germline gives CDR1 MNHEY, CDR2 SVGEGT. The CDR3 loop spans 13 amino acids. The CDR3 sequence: CASQDRANSPLHF.

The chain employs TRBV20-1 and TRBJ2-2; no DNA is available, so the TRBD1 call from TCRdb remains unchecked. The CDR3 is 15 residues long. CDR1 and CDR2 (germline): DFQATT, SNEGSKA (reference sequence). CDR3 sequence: CSARAGTGDTGELFF.

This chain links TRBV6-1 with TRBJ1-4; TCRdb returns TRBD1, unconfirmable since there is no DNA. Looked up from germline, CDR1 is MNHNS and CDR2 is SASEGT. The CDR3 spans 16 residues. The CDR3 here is CASSSGTGGPNEKLFF.

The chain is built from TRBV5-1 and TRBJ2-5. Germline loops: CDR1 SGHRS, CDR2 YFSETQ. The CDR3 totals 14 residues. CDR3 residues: CASSLSPVQETQYF. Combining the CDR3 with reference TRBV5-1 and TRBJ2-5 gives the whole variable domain KAGVTQTPRYLIKTRGQQVTLSCSPISGHRSVSWYQQTPGQGLQFLFEYFSETQRNKGNFPGRFSGRQFSNSRSEMNVSTLELGDSALYLCASSLSPVQETQYFGPGTRLLVL.

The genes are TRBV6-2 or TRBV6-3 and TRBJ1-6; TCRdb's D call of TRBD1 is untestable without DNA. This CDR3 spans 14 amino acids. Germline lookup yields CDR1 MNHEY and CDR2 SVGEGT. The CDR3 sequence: CASTVDRGNSPLHF.

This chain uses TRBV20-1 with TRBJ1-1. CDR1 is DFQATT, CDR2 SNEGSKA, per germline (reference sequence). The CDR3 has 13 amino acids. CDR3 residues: CSAHGELNTEAFF.

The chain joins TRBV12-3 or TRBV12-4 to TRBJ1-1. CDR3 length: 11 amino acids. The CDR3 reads CASSFATEAFF.

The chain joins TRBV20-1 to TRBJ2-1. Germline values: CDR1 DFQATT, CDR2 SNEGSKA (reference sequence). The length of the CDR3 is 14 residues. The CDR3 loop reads CSARDAQSNYEQFF.